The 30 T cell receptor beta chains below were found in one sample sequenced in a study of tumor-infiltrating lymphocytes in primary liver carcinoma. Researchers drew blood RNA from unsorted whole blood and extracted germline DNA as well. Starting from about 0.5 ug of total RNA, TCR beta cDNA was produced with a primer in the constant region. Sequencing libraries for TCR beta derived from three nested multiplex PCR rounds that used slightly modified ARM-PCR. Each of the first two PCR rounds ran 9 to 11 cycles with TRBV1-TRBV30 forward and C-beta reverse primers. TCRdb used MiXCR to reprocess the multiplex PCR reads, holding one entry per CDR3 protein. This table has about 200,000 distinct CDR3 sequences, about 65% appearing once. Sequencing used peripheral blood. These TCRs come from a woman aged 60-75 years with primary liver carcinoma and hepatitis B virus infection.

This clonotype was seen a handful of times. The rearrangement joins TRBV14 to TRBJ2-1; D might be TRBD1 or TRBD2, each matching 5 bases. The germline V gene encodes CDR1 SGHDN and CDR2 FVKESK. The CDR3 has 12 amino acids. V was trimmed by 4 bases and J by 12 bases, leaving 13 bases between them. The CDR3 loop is CASSPQGVVQFF. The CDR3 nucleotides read TGTGCCAGCAGCCCGCAGGGAGTTGTGCAGTTCTTC. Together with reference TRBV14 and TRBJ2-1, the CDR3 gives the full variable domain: EAGVTQFPSHSVIEKGQTVTLRCDPISGHDNLYWYRRVMGKEIKFLLHFVKESKQDESGMPNNRFLAERTGGTYSTLKVQPAELEDSGVYFCASSPQGVVQFFGPGTRLTVL.

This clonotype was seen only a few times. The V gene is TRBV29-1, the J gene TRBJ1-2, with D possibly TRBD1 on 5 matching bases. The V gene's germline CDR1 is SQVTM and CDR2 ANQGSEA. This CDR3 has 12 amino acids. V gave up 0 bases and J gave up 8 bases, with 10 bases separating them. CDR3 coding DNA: TGCAGCGTTGAAGAGGCCAGGGCGGGCTACACCTTC. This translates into CSVEEARAGYTF.

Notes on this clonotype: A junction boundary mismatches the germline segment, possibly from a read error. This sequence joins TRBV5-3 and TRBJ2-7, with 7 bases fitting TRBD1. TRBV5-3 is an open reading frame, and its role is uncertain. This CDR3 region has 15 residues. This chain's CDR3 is CDRSPGQATLYEQYF. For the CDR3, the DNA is TGTGACAGAAGCCCAGGACAGGCGACACTCTACGAGCAGTACTTC.

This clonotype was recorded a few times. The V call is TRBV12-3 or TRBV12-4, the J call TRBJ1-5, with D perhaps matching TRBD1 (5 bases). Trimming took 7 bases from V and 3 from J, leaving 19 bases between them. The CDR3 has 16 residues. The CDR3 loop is CASNARGKGVNQPQHF. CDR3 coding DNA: TGTGCCAGCAACGCAAGGGGAAAAGGAGTCAATCAGCCCCAGCATTTT.

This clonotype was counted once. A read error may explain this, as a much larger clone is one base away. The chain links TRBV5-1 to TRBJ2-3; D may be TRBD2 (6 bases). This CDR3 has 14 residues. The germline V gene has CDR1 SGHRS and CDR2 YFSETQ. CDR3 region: CASRGITSTDTHYF. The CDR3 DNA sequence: TGCGCCAGCAGGGGGATAACTAGCACAGATACGCATTATTTT.

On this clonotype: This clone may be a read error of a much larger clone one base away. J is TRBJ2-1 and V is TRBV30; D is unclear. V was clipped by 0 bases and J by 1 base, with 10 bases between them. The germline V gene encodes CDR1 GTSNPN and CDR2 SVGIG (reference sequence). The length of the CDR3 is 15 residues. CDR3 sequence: CAWSVQLGSYNEQFF. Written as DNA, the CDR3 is TGTGCCTGGAGTGTACAATTAGGATCCTACAATGAGCAGTTCTTC.

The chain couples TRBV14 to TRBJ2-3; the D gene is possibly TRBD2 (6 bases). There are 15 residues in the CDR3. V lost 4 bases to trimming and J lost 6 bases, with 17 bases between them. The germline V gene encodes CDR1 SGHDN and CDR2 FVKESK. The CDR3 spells CASSPGGALRDTQYF. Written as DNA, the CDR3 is TGTGCCAGCAGCCCAGGAGGGGCCCTCAGGGATACGCAGTATTTT.

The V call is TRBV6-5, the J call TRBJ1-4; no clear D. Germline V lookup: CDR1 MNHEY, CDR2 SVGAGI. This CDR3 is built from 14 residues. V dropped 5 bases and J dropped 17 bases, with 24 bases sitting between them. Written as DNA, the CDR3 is TGTGCCAGCAGTCCCCGGACCGCGAATGAAAGACTATTTTTT. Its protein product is CASSPRTANERLFF.

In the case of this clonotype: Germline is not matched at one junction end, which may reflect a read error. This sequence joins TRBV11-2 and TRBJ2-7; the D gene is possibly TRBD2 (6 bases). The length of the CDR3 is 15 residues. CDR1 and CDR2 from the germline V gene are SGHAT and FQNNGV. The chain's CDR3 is CACSLVIGSSHEQYF. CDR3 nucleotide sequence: TGTGCCTGCAGTTTAGTTATCGGGAGTTCCCACGAGCAGTACTTC.

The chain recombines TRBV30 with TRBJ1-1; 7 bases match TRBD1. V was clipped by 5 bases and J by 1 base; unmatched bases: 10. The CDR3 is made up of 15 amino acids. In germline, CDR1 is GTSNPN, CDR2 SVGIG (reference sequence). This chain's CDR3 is CAWANPGQRNTEAFF. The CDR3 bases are TGTGCCTGGGCGAACCCGGGACAGAGGAACACTGAAGCTTTCTTT.

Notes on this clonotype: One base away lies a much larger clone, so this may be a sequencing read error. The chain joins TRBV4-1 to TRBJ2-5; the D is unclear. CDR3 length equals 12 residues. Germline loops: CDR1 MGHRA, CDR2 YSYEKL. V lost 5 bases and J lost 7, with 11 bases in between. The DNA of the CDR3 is TGCGCCAGCAGCAAAGGACGAGGGACCCAGTACTTC. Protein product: CASSKGRGTQYF.

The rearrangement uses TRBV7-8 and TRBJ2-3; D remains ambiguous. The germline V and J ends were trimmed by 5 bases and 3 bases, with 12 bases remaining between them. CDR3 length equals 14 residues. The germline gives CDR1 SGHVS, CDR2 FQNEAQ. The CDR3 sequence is CASSPEPGTDTQYF. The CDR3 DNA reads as TGTGCCAGCAGCCCAGAGCCAGGAACAGATACGCAGTATTTT.

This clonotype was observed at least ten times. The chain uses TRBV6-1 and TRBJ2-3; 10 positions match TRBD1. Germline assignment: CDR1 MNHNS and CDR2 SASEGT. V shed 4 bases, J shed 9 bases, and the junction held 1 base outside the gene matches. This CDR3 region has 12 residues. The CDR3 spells CASSGGQGTQYF. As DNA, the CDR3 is TGTGCCAGCAGTGGGGGACAGGGGACGCAGTATTTT.

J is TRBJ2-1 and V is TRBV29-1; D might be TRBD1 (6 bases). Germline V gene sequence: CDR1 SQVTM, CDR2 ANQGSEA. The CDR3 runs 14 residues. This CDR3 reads CSASRSQGKYEQFF. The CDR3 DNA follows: TGCAGTGCTTCCCGATCACAGGGAAAATATGAGCAGTTCTTC.

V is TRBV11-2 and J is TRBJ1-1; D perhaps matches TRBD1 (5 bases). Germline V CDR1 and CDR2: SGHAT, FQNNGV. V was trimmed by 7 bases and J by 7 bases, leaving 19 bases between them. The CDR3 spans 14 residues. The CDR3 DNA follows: TGTGCCAGCAACCCGGGGGGGGTAATCATTGAAGCTTTCTTT. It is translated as CASNPGGVIIEAFF.

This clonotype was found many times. CDR3 in amino acids: CATQKGGGQETQYF. The CDR3 coding sequence is TGTGCCACCCAGAAAGGGGGCGGCCAAGAGACCCAGTACTTC. This rearrangement joins TRBV24-1 to TRBJ2-5; 7 positions match TRBD1. Germline-derived CDR1 and CDR2 are KGHDR and SFDVKD. The CDR3 runs to 14 residues. Losses at the gene ends were 9 bases for V and 1 base for J; bases not matched to a gene: 7.

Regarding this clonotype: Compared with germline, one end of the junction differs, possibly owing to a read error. The CDR3 sequence: CASSLEGGTYYSEQFF. CDR3 coding DNA: TGTGCCAGTAGCTTAGAGGGCGGGACCTACTACAGTGAGCAGTTCTTC. The rearrangement joins TRBV11-2 to TRBJ2-1; maybe TRBD2 (6 bases). Germline V CDR1 and CDR2: SGHAT, FQNNGV. This CDR3 has 16 residues. The full variable domain, rest sourced from reference TRBV11-2 and TRBJ2-1, is EAGVAQSPRYKIIEKRQSVAFWCNPISGHATLYWYQQILGQGPKLLIQFQNNGVVDDSQLPKDRFSAERLKGVDSTLKIQPAKLEDSAVYLCASSLEGGTYYSEQFFGPGTRLTVL.

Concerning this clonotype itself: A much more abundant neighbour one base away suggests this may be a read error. The CDR3 is CASSQGRTYGEKLFF. The DNA for the CDR3 is TGTGCCAGCAGCCAAGGTCGGACGTATGGGGAAAAACTGTTTTTT. This chain links TRBV4-2 with TRBJ1-4; D is uncertain. Germline V gene sequence: CDR1 LGHNA, CDR2 YNFKEQ. CDR3 length equals 15 residues. Trimming stripped 1 base from V and 8 bases from J, with 14 bases between.

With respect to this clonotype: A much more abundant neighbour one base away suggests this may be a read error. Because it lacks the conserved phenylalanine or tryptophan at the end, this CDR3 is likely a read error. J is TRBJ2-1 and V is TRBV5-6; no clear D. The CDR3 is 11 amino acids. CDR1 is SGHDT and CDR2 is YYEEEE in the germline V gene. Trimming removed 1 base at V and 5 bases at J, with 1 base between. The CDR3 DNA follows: TGTGCCAGCAGCTTGCACAATGAGCAGTTCTTA. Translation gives CASSLHNEQFL.

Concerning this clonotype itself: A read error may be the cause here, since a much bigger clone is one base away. CDR3 residues: CASSYGTGGTGNSIYF. In DNA form, the CDR3 reads TGTGCCAGCAGTTACGGGACAGGGGGCACTGGAAACAGCATATATTTT. The chain carries TRBV6-5 and TRBJ1-3; 12 nucleotides match TRBD1. This CDR3 contains 16 residues. Germline V gene lookup returns CDR1 MNHEY and CDR2 SVGAGI.

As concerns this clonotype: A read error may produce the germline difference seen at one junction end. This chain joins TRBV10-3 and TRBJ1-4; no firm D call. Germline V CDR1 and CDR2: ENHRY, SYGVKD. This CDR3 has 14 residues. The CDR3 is CAISERGANKKLFF. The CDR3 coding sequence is TGTGCCATCAGTGAGCGGGGAGCTAATAAAAAACTGTTTTTT.

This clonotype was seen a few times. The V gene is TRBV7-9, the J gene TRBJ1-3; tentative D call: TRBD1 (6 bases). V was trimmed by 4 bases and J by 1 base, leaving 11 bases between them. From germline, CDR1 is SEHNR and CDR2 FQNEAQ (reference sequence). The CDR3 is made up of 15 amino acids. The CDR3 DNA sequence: TGTGCCAGCAGCTATTTCGGACAGTCTGGAAACACCATATATTTT. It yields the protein CASSYFGQSGNTIYF. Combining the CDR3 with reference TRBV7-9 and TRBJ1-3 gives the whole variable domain DTGVSQNPRHKITKRGQNVTFRCDPISEHNRLYWYRQTLGQGPEFLTYFQNEAQLEKSRLLSDRFSAERPKGSFSTLEIQRTEQGDSAMYLCASSYFGQSGNTIYFGEGSWLTVV.

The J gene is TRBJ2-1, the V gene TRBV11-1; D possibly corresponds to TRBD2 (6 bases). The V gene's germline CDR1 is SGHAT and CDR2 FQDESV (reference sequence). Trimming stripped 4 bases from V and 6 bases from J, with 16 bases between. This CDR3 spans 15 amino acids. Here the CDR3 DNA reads TGTGCCAGCAGCTCACTAGCAGGAGGGCCCAATGAGCAGTTCTTC. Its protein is CASSSLAGGPNEQFF.

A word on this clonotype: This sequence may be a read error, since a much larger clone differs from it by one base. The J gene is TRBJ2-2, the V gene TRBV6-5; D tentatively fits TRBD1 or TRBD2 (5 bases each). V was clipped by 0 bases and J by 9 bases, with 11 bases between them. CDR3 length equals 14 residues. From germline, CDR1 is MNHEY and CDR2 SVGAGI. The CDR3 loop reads CASSYSKGRRELFF. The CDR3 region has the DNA TGTGCCAGCAGTTACTCAAAGGGACGAAGGGAGCTGTTTTTT.

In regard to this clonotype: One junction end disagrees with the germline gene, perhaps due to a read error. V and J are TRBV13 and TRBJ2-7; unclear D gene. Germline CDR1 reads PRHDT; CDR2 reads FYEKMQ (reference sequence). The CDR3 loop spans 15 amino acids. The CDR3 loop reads CASSHRGPLSCEQYF. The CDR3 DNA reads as TGTGCCAGCAGCCATAGAGGCCCCCTCTCCTGCGAGCAGTATTTC.

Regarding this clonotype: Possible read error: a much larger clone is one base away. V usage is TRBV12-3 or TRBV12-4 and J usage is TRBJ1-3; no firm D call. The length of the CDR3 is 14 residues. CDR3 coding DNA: TGTACCAGCAGTTTCGGTGTAACTGGAAACACCATATATTTT. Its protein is CTSSFGVTGNTIYF.

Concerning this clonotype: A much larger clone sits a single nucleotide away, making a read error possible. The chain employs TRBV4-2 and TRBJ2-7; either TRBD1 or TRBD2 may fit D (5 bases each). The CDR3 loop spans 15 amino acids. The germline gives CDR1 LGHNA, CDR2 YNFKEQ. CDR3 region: CANSQDGWGSYEQYF. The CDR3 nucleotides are TGTGCCAACAGCCAAGACGGGTGGGGGTCCTACGAGCAGTACTTC.

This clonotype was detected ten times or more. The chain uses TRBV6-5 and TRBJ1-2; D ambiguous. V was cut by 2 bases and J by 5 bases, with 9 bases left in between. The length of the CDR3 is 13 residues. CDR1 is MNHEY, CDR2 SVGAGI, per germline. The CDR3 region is CASSYGPGYGYTF. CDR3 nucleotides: TGTGCCAGCAGTTACGGCCCTGGGTATGGCTACACCTTC.

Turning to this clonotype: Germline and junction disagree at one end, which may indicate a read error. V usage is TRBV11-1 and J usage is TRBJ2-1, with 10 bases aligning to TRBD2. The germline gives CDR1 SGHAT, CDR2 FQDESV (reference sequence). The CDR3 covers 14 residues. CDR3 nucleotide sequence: TGTGTCAGCAGCGGGACTAGCGTCTACAGTGAGCAGTTCTTC. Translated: CVSSGTSVYSEQFF.

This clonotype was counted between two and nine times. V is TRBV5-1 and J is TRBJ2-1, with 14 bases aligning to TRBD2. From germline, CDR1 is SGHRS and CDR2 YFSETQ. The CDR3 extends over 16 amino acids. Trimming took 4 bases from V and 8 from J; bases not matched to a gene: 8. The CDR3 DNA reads TGCGCCAGCAGCCGGCCCGGGACTAGCGGGAGCTATGAGCAGTTCTTC. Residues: CASSRPGTSGSYEQFF.